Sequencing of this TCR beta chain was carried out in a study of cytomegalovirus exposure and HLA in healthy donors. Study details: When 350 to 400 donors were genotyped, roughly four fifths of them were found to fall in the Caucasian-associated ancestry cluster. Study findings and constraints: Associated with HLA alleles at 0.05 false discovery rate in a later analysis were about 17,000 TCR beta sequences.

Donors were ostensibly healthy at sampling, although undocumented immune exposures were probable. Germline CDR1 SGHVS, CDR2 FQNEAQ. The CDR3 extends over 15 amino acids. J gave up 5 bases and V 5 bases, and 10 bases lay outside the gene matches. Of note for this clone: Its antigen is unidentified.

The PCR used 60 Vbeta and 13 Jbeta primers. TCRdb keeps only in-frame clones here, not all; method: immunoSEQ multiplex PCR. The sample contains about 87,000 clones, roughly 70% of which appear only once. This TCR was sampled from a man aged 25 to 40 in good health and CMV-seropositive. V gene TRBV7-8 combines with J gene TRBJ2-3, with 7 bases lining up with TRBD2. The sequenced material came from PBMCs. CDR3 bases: TGTGCCAGCAGCATACTAGCGCCGGGAGTAGATACGCAGTATTTT. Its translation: CASSILAPGVDTQYF.